This passage covers 8 T cell receptor beta chains from one sample sequenced in a study of a mutant IDH1 vaccine in newly diagnosed glioma. The data were produced by immunoSEQ multiplex PCR, yet TCRdb's version contains in-frame clones alone and is incomplete. Found here are about 20,000 clones, about 85% of them singletons; the top ten hold 5% to 6%. As to time point: baseline, week 1 (first vaccination visit). Treatment described: pre-vaccination baseline after standard-of-care therapy. Material: PBMCs, obtained from a glioma patient treated with radiotherapy, temozolomide or both. These TCRs come from a man between 40 and 49 years old with glioma.

The chain links TRBV6-5 to TRBJ2-7; 7 nucleotides agree with TRBD2. This CDR3 region has 16 residues. The ends lost 3 bases at V and 0 bases at J; junction bases unmatched: 8. Germline lookup yields CDR1 MNHEY and CDR2 SVGAGI. CDR3 amino acids: CASSYIAGGHSYEQYV. In DNA form, the CDR3 reads TGTGCCAGCAGTTATATAGCGGGTGGGCACTCCTACGAGCAGTACGTC.

The gene calls are TRBV4-1 and TRBJ1-1; tentatively, D is TRBD1 (5 bases). Germline V gene data show CDR1 as MGHRA and CDR2 as YSYEKL. The germline V and J ends were trimmed by 1 base and 3 bases, with 21 bases remaining between them. This CDR3 region has 18 residues. CDR3 protein: CASSQGDGMAGRDTEAFF. The CDR3 DNA follows: TGCGCCAGCAGCCAAGGCGATGGTATGGCAGGGAGGGACACTGAAGCTTTCTTT.

This clone was seen only a few times. The J gene is TRBJ1-1, the V gene TRBV7-2; 8 bases are a match to TRBD1. The V and J ends lost 5 bases and 6 bases, in that order; junction bases with no gene match: 5. CDR3 length: 13 amino acids. Germline values: CDR1 SGHTA, CDR2 FQGNSA. This CDR3 is CASSLGQGAEAFF. DNA for the CDR3: TGTGCCAGCAGCCTTGGACAGGGCGCTGAAGCTTTCTTT.

The chain couples TRBV9 to TRBJ1-4, with unresolved D. V was trimmed by 0 bases and J by 5 bases, leaving 8 bases between them. The CDR3 runs to 14 residues. The V gene's germline CDR1 is SGDLS and CDR2 YYNGEE. CDR3 in DNA: TGTGCCAGCAGCGTAGAACAGATAAATGAAAAACTGTTTTTT. Its translation is CASSVEQINEKLFF.

The V and J genes are TRBV6-1 and TRBJ1-1; TRBD1 agrees at 9 bases. The CDR3 runs to 15 residues. After removal of 3 bases from V and 5 bases from J, the junction contained 7 bases not matched to a gene. Germline-derived CDR1 and CDR2 are MNHNS and SASEGT. The CDR3 DNA is TGTGCCAGCAGTGACCCCGGGACAGGGAATACTGAAGCTTTCTTT. Its translation: CASSDPGTGNTEAFF.

J is TRBJ2-7 and V is TRBV10-3; no firm D call. This CDR3 region has 12 residues. Germline V gene data show CDR1 as ENHRY and CDR2 as SYGVKD. V was shortened by 4 bases and J by 3 bases, with 7 bases between the two germline ends. CDR3 sequence (DNA): TGTGCCATCAGTGCTAGGATCTACGAGCAGTACTTC. It is translated as CAISARIYEQYF.

The chain joins TRBV6-6 to TRBJ1-5; D uncertain. There are 14 residues in the CDR3. Trimming took 7 bases from V and 4 from J, leaving 14 bases between them. Germline CDR1 reads MNHNY; CDR2 reads SVGAGI (reference sequence). The CDR3: CASNPAGSNQPQHF. CDR3 nucleotide sequence: TGTGCCAGCAACCCAGCGGGGTCGAATCAGCCCCAGCATTTT.

The V and J genes are TRBV19 and TRBJ1-1; tentatively, D is TRBD1 (6 bases). This CDR3 has 17 residues. Germline loops: CDR1 LNHDA, CDR2 SQIVND (reference sequence). V was pared by 5 bases and J by 0 bases, with 19 bases between. The CDR3 nucleotides are TGTGCCAGTAGTCTACACCGCCGACAGGAACTGAACACTGAAGCTTTCTTT. Residues: CASSLHRRQELNTEAFF.